This record covers a single TCR beta chain. The specificity of this receptor is unknown. No much larger clonotype is one base removed from it; base qualities were not supplied. The data originate from a study of blood T cell repertoires in COVID-19 (dated by TCRdb to about 2020). General notes on the study: Samples covering the acute and convalescent phases of COVID-19 were provided by collaborators in the United States, Italy and Spain. Where HLA class I and class II types were available, the types were taken from metadata supplied by the sample provider, not from assay-based typing. The samples were drawn from two sources: the first 160 participants of the ongoing ImmuneRACE study, and about 1,300 subjects contributed by 6 global collaborators. The material from the prospective study consisted of cDNA or gDNA derived from T cells, B-cell-depleted T cells, or PBMCs. A freely available public database, intended as a resource for researchers studying the immune response to SARS-CoV-2, is where the repertoires were released. Deeply sampled blood TCRbeta repertoires from subjects exposed to, actively infected with, or recovered from COVID-19 were included in the dataset. Sample metadata almost always included a de-identified subject ID, COVID-19 status, age in years and sex. What the work shows at the level of the full study, not this receptor alone: How much clinical and demographic metadata was included differed by source and by participant, and the metadata was provided uncurated.

The immunoSEQ Assay, a bias-controlled multiplex PCR, was used to amplify TCRbeta CDR3 regions from genomic DNA. For the original study's pipeline: Within the assay, amplification of reference gene primers was used to estimate how many nucleated cells each sample contained. Sequence reads were collapsed and filtered to measure the absolute abundance of every unique TCRbeta CDR3 rearrangement. For each sample, productive Simpson clonality was calculated as the square root of Simpson's diversity index over productive rearrangements. Held by TCRdb, this immuneACCESS table contains in-frame sequences only and omits some clones. Under half of the omission traces to an unresolved V gene where checked; the cause of the rest is unknown. The D gene and trimming were derived from the DNA, and the V and J assignments and clone size from that table. Across this sample there are about 39,000 clones, with approximately 80% seen only once. Of the sample, 9% to 10% is held by the ten largest clones.

The CDR3, cysteine through phenylalanine, is 13 amino acids long. This entry keeps only the CDR3 DNA: 39 bases, framed from base 1. CDR1 is given as LNHDA and CDR2 as SQIVND, both from the germline V gene (reference sequence). V loses 6 bases, J loses 12 bases, and the germline ends lie 18 bases apart. Whole blood was collected in K2EDTA tubes by collaborating institutions according to the institutions' own protocols. For TCRbeta analysis, collaborator samples were shipped as frozen whole blood, as isolated PBMCs, or as DNA extracted from either sample type. The sequence came from a man between 60 and 70 years old in a cohort sampled during active COVID-19. The material sequenced was peripheral blood. The chain is made from TRBV19 and TRBJ2-1; matching of 6 bases hints at TRBD2 as the D gene. CDR3 sequence: CASRGLRLGGQFF. The nucleotides are TGTGCCAGTAGGGGACTGCGGCTCGGCGGGCAGTTCTTC.